A selection of T cell receptor beta chains follows, all from one sample in a study of T-cell reconstitution after alpha-beta-depleted transplantation in children. Each CDR3 protein gets one entry after TCRdb re-called the PCR reads with MiXCR. Altogether some 190,000 distinct CDR3 sequences are present, over 8.5% being singletons, with the ten largest covering roughly 13%. The sequenced sample was PBMCs, obtained before TCRalphabeta/CD19-depleted stem cell transplant. The receptor source for this set is a boy aged 2 to 10 with acute myeloid leukemia, due to receive a stem cell transplant. Both conserved end residues are part of each CDR3. D genes are given only for firm matches. The size of a clone is reported for some rows only, either as once, few or many, or as a class for expanded clones.

V gene	J gene	clone size	D gene	CDR3 protein	CDR3 DNA
TRBV12-3/TRBV12-4	TRBJ1-1	many	TRBD1	CASSPTTRGPSEAFF	TGTGCCAGCAGCCCAACAACCAGGGGGCCCTCTGAAGCTTTCTTT
TRBV29-1	TRBJ2-1	many	NA	CSVFGSSYNEQFF	TGCAGCGTTTTCGGGAGCTCCTACAATGAGCAGTTCTTC
TRBV20-1	TRBJ2-2	many	TRBD1	CSAARGQVGGELFF	TGCAGTGCTGCCAGGGGGCAGGTTGGCGGGGAGCTGTTTTTT
TRBV27	TRBJ1-1	many	NA	CATSYGGVNTEAFF	TGTGCCACCAGTTATGGCGGGGTGAACACTGAAGCTTTCTTT
TRBV15	TRBJ2-3	many	NA	CATSKASPTDTQYF	TGTGCCACCAGCAAAGCCTCCCCTACAGATACGCAGTATTTT
TRBV5-1	TRBJ2-7	many	TRBD1	CASSLRSGTAAYEQYF	TGCGCCAGCAGCTTGAGGTCCGGGACAGCGGCCTACGAGCAGTACTTC
TRBV29-1	TRBJ2-7	many	TRBD1	CSVRGTGRTYEQYF	TGCAGCGTTCGCGGGACAGGGAGGACCTACGAGCAGTACTTC
TRBV18	TRBJ1-3	many	NA	CASSPESSGNTIYF	TGTGCCAGCTCACCAGAGTCTTCTGGAAACACCATATATTTT
TRBV29-1	TRBJ1-4	NA	TRBD1	CSVGGRGLEEKLFF	TGCAGCGTCGGTGGGAGGGGGCTGGAAGAAAAACTGTTTTTT
TRBV29-1	TRBJ1-2	NA	NA	CSVVHSTNYGYTF	TGCAGCGTTGTTCACAGCACAAACTATGGCTACACCTTC
TRBV12-3/TRBV12-4	TRBJ2-1	many	NA	CASRPSGYNEQFF	TGTGCCAGCAGACCATCTGGTTACAATGAGCAGTTCTTC
TRBV9	TRBJ1-4	many	NA	CASSVGATNEKLFF	TGTGCCAGCAGCGTAGGTGCAACTAATGAAAAACTGTTTTTT
TRBV29-1	TRBJ2-1	many	TRBD2	CSVAGTSGNEQFF	TGCAGCGTGGCCGGGACTAGCGGGAATGAGCAGTTCTTC
TRBV12-3/TRBV12-4	TRBJ1-6	many	TRBD1	CASRGGQGANSPLHF	TGTGCCAGCAGGGGAGGACAGGGGGCGAATTCACCCCTCCACTTT
TRBV20-1	TRBJ2-5	NA	TRBD2	CCARAIRQAGEGGETQYF	TGCTGTGCTAGAGCAATCCGTCAGGCCGGCGAGGGAGGGGAGACCCAGTACTTC
TRBV10-3	TRBJ2-1	many	NA	CAISDQGYNEQFF	TGTGCCATCAGTGACCAGGGCTACAATGAGCAGTTCTTC
TRBV9	TRBJ2-7	many	NA	CASSVGGESYEQYF	TGTGCCAGCAGCGTAGGAGGAGAGTCCTACGAGCAGTACTTC
TRBV20-1	TRBJ1-5	many	TRBD1	CSARQGDQPQHF	TGCAGTGCCAGGCAGGGGGACCAGCCCCAGCATTTT
TRBV7-9	TRBJ2-7	many	NA	CASSPGRNEQYF	TGTGCCAGCAGCCCGGGGAGAAACGAGCAGTACTTC
TRBV2	TRBJ2-2	few	TRBD2	CASSSRRRGLAGGAGELFF	TGTGCCAGCAGTTCCCGACGCAGGGGACTAGCGGGGGGAGCCGGGGAGCTGTTTTTT
TRBV10-2	TRBJ1-4	many	NA	CASSRSVGDEKLFF	TGCGCCAGCAGTCGATCGGTGGGGGACGAAAAACTGTTTTTT
TRBV5-1	TRBJ1-1	many	NA	CASSLSADGALNTEAFF	TGCGCCAGCAGCTTGTCCGCGGACGGAGCACTGAACACTGAAGCTTTCTTT
TRBV5-1	TRBJ1-1	many	TRBD1	CASSLEQGEHAFF	TGCGCCAGCAGCTTGGAACAGGGGGAACATGCTTTCTTT
TRBV28	TRBJ1-2	many	NA	CASSLLDSGYGYTF	TGTGCCAGCAGTTTACTGGACAGTGGCTATGGCTACACCTTC
TRBV20-1	TRBJ2-3	many	NA	CSAYTGRPDTQYF	TGCAGTGCTTATACGGGCCGCCCAGATACGCAGTATTTT
TRBV3-1	TRBJ2-2	many	TRBD2	CASSQPGLAGNTGELFF	TGTGCCAGCAGCCAACCGGGACTAGCGGGGAACACCGGGGAGCTGTTTTTT
TRBV28	TRBJ2-3	many	TRBD1	CASSFGQGITDTQYF	TGTGCCAGCAGTTTCGGACAGGGGATCACAGATACGCAGTATTTT
TRBV30	TRBJ1-3	once	TRBD1	CAWDRGYGNTIYF	TGTGCCTGGGACAGGGGATACGGAAACACCATATATTTT
TRBV3-1	TRBJ1-1	many	NA	CASRPWRGGGTEAFF	TGTGCCAGCAGACCATGGCGTGGGGGAGGCACTGAAGCTTTCTTT
TRBV20-1	TRBJ1-1	many	NA	CSARDQGVGGTEAFF	TGCAGTGCTAGAGATCAAGGGGTTGGGGGCACTGAAGCTTTCTTT
TRBV20-1	TRBJ1-3	many	NA	CSAAKTFSGNTIYF	TGCAGTGCCGCCAAAACTTTCTCTGGAAACACCATATATTTT
TRBV6-1	TRBJ1-2	many	NA	CASKPGPSNYGYTF	TGTGCCAGCAAACCGGGACCCTCTAACTATGGCTACACCTTC
TRBV5-1	TRBJ2-7	many	TRBD2	CASSPGLAGISYEQYF	TGCGCCAGCAGCCCTGGACTAGCGGGAATATCATACGAGCAGTACTTC
TRBV5-1	TRBJ1-1	many	NA	CASSLYSVNTEAFF	TGCGCCAGCAGCTTGTATTCGGTGAACACTGAAGCTTTCTTT
TRBV5-1	TRBJ1-5	many	TRBD1	CASSHGTGRDQPQHF	TGCGCCAGCAGCCACGGGACAGGCCGGGATCAGCCCCAGCATTTT
TRBV29-1	TRBJ2-1	many	NA	CSFTGPQNEQFF	TGCAGCTTTACCGGGCCTCAGAATGAGCAGTTCTTC
TRBV23-1	TRBJ1-5	few	TRBD1	CASSRQGGHQPQHF	TGCGCCAGCAGTCGACAGGGAGGGCATCAGCCCCAGCATTTT
TRBV28	TRBJ2-2	many	NA	CASSLWVTGELFF	TGTGCCAGCAGTTTATGGGTGACCGGGGAGCTGTTTTTT
TRBV3-1	TRBJ2-7	many	TRBD1	CASSPPGGRYEQYF	TGTGCCAGCAGCCCCCCAGGGGGTAGGTACGAGCAGTACTTC
TRBV6-4	TRBJ2-3	many	NA	CASSDDPEGTDTQYF	TGTGCCAGCAGTGACGACCCGGAGGGCACAGATACGCAGTATTTT
TRBV6-6	TRBJ2-3	many	NA	CACGRGTDTQYF	TGTGCCTGTGGTCGGGGGACAGATACGCAGTATTTT
TRBV4-2	TRBJ2-3	many	NA	CASSQEVSTDTQYF	TGTGCCAGCAGCCAAGAGGTCAGCACAGATACGCAGTATTTT
TRBV28	TRBJ2-6	many	TRBD1	CASSLDRGLGANVLTF	TGTGCCAGCAGTTTAGACAGGGGGCTGGGGGCCAACGTCCTGACTTTC
TRBV6-5	TRBJ1-4	NA	TRBD1	CASSYVRGHEKLFF	TGTGCCAGCAGTTACGTAAGGGGGCATGAAAAACTGTTTTTT
TRBV7-3	TRBJ2-1	few	TRBD2	CASSSSPPGTSGSYEQFF	TGTGCCAGCAGCTCTAGCCCCCCCGGGACTAGCGGGAGTTATGAGCAGTTCTTC
TRBV29-1	TRBJ2-1	many	TRBD2	CSVEGSGVYNEQFF	TGCAGCGTTGAAGGTAGCGGGGTATACAATGAGCAGTTCTTC
TRBV5-1	TRBJ2-3	many	TRBD2	CASSWQGTSGGRSDTQYF	TGCGCCAGCAGCTGGCAAGGCACTAGCGGGGGCAGGTCGGATACGCAGTATTTT
TRBV28	TRBJ1-3	many	NA	CASSPGGSEGNTIYF	TGTGCCAGCAGTCCCGGGGGGTCGGAGGGAAACACCATATATTTT
TRBV5-1	TRBJ1-3	many	NA	CASRAGNSGNTIYF	TGCGCCAGCAGAGCAGGAAACTCTGGAAACACCATATATTTT